This TCR beta chain was identified during a study of OX40 agonist ivuxolimab in advanced cancers. For the study at large: An agonistic anti-OX40 (CD134) antibody, ivuxolimab, was used to treat the patients. Findings and limits, study-wide: Expanded peripheral T cells had an undetermined antigen specificity.

The data were produced by immunoSEQ multiplex PCR, yet TCRdb's version contains in-frame clones alone and is incomplete. The data show about 19,000 clones, with approximately 88% seen just once and about 50% held by the top ten. V lost 1 base, J lost 2 bases, and 12 bases lay in between. The CDR3 is 15 amino acids. Germline CDR1 is SGDLS and CDR2 is YYNGEE. Concerning this clone: The antigen remains undetermined.

This clonotype was obtained from an adult with an advanced solid tumor such as melanoma, head and neck, liver or kidney cancer. The J gene is TRBJ1-2, the V gene TRBV9; D gene unclear. The specimen was CD4+ or CD8+ T cells sorted from blood, collected in a trial of the OX40 agonist ivuxolimab. CDR3 protein: CASSVSDTENYGYTF. For the CDR3, the DNA is TGTGCCAGCAGCGTAAGCGACACGGAGAACTATGGCTACACCTTC.